These 25 T cell receptor beta chains originate from one sample sequenced in a study of low-dose radiotherapy and immunotherapy resistance in tumors. TRAV and TRBV primers primed cDNA for both TCRalpha and TCRbeta. Amplification, which lasted approximately 19 PCR cycles, used a constant-region primer and V-primer adapter to amplify TCRs. TCRdb re-called the reads through MiXCR, storing one row per CDR3 protein. Among some 7,400 distinct CDR3 sequences, roughly 57% were seen once, and the ten largest hold approximately 9.3%. All receptors come from a human donor with advanced metastatic prostate, ovarian, gallbladder or colorectal cancer (not recorded which). This table probably holds off-target reads from a library built for another chain.

The chain uses TRBV18 and TRBJ1-4; D not resolved. V was pared by 2 bases and J by 6 bases, with 13 bases between. The CDR3 runs 15 residues. Germline CDR1 and CDR2: KGHSH and LQKENI. CDR3 coding DNA: TGTGCCAGCTCACCAATGCAGCAACTTCATGAAAAACTGTTTTTT. It yields the protein CASSPMQQLHEKLFF.

The chain recombines TRBV20-1 with TRBJ2-1; the D gene is possibly TRBD2 (6 bases). Germline assignment: CDR1 DFQATT and CDR2 SNEGSKA (reference sequence). Trimming shortened V by 1 base and J by 5 bases, and 15 bases separated the two germline ends. The CDR3 length is 15 residues. The CDR3: CSARAVLGGHNEQFF. Written as DNA, the CDR3 is TGCAGTGCTAGAGCCGTTTTGGGGGGACACAATGAGCAGTTCTTC.

The V gene is TRBV6-2 or TRBV6-3, the J gene TRBJ2-7; 11 bases are shared with TRBD1. The trim removed 8 bases at V and 4 bases at J, leaving 7 bases unmatched. Germline-derived CDR1 and CDR2 are MNHEY and SVGEGT. The CDR3 has 14 amino acids. The CDR3, as DNA: TGTGCCAGCTTACCCGGGACAGGGGGATACGAGCAGTACTTC. Amino acids: CASLPGTGGYEQYF.

This clonotype was seen just once. The V gene is TRBV6-5, the J gene TRBJ2-1; TRBD1 is a possible D gene (6 bases). The V end lost 11 bases, the J end lost 7 bases, and 15 bases lay between the germline ends. The CDR3 totals 12 residues. CDR1 is MNHEY, CDR2 SVGAGI, per germline. CDR3 nucleotides: TGTGCCGTCTACAGGGTAGGGAATGAGCAGTTCTTC. Its protein is CAVYRVGNEQFF.

This chain joins TRBV2 and TRBJ1-1, with D possibly matching TRBD1 (5 bases). This CDR3 spans 16 amino acids. V was shortened by 0 bases and J by 9 bases, with 20 bases between the two germline ends. CDR1 and CDR2 (germline): SNHLY, FYNNEI. The CDR3 sequence: CASSEAGPRAGLKAFF. The CDR3 bases are TGTGCCAGCAGTGAAGCAGGCCCGAGGGCGGGACTTAAAGCTTTCTTT. Full variable domain (rest looked up from reference TRBV2 and TRBJ1-1): EPEVTQTPSHQVTQMGQEVILRCVPISNHLYFYWYRQILGQKVEFLVSFYNNEISEKSEIFDDQFSVERPDGSNFTLKIRSTKLEDSAMYFCASSEAGPRAGLKAFFGQGTRLTVV.

The rearrangement uses TRBV6-5 and TRBJ1-2, with unresolved D. Trimming took off 0 bases at V and 9 bases at J, with 11 bases between the two ends. CDR1 is MNHEY and CDR2 is SVGAGI in the germline V gene. The CDR3 spans 13 residues. The DNA for the CDR3 is TGTGCCAGCAGTTACTCGAATTACAGAAGCTACACCTTC. As protein: CASSYSNYRSYTF.

The CDR3: CASSSRTGRDYEQYF. For the CDR3, the DNA is TGTGCCAGCAGCTCCCGGACAGGGCGTGACTACGAGCAGTACTTC. The chain is built from TRBV3-1 and TRBJ2-7, with TRBD1 matching over 8 bases. Germline V lookup: CDR1 LGHDT, CDR2 YNNKEL (reference sequence). The CDR3 contains 15 residues. The V segment lost 5 bases and the J segment 3 bases; nucleotides outside the gene matches: 9.

The genes are TRBV24-1 and TRBJ1-1; D call uncertain. This CDR3 is built from 13 residues. The germline gives CDR1 KGHDR, CDR2 SFDVKD. V lost 4 bases and J lost 1, with 6 bases in between. The CDR3 loop reads CATSDPWNTEAFF. The CDR3 DNA reads as TGTGCCACCAGTGACCCCTGGAACACTGAAGCTTTCTTT.

V is TRBV6-6 and J is TRBJ2-3, with unresolved D. Germline V gives CDR1 MNHNY, CDR2 SVGAGI (reference sequence). The CDR3 is made up of 16 amino acids. Trimming left V 7 bases short and J 4 bases short, with 21 bases between. The CDR3 protein is CASTEMSGDGADTQYF. The CDR3 DNA reads TGTGCCAGCACTGAAATGAGTGGGGATGGGGCAGATACGCAGTATTTT.

The rearrangement links TRBV6-2 or TRBV6-3 to TRBJ1-5, with TRBD1 matching 8 bases. CDR3 length: 14 residues. Germline assignment: CDR1 MNHEY and CDR2 SVGEGT. The J segment lost 5 bases and the V segment lost 2 bases, leaving 2 bases of the junction unmatched. The CDR3 nucleotides are TGTGCCAGCAGTTACGGACAGGGCCATCAGCCCCAGCATTTT. Its protein is CASSYGQGHQPQHF.

The chain couples TRBV26 to TRBJ2-1; the table's D gene call, TRBD2, was not cross checked with the DNA. TRBV26 has pseudogene status. The CDR3 covers 15 residues. The CDR3 sequence: CATTPAGEAYNEQFF. CDR3 nucleotide sequence: TGTGCAACTACTCCAGCGGGAGAGGCCTACAATGAGCAGTTCTTC.

The CDR3, as DNA: TGCAGCGTTCCCCTTGCGTCCTACAATGAGCAGTTCTTC. It translates to CSVPLASYNEQFF. The rearrangement uses TRBV29-1 and TRBJ2-1; no clear D gene. The CDR3 runs to 13 residues. The ends were cut back, 5 bases at V and 1 base at J, with 9 bases in the middle. CDR1 and CDR2 from the germline V gene are SQVTM and ANQGSEA.

The chain carries TRBV12-3 or TRBV12-4 and TRBJ2-7; D remains ambiguous. The CDR3 is made up of 11 amino acids. V lost 1 base to trimming and J lost 6 bases, with 4 bases between them. In DNA, the CDR3 is TGTGCCAGCAGTTTAGTAGGCGAGCAGTACTTC. This encodes CASSLVGEQYF.

This chain joins TRBV4-3 and TRBJ2-3, with D perhaps TRBD2 (6 bases). Looked up from germline, CDR1 is LGHNA and CDR2 is YSLEER. With 1 base removed from V and 2 bases from J, the gap between germline ends came to 10 bases. This CDR3 spans 15 amino acids. CDR3 protein: CASSQGASVTDTQYF. In DNA form, the CDR3 reads TGCGCCAGCAGCCAAGGGGCTAGCGTCACAGATACGCAGTATTTT.

The CDR3: CASSSQTGSGNTIYF. The CDR3 region has the DNA TGTGCCAGCAGTTCTCAGACAGGCTCTGGAAACACCATATATTTT. The rearrangement links TRBV2 to TRBJ1-3; D is possibly TRBD1 (6 bases). The CDR3 has 15 amino acids. V gave up 5 bases and J gave up 0 bases, with 11 bases separating them. Germline CDR1 reads SNHLY; CDR2 reads FYNNEI.

The rearrangement links TRBV28 to TRBJ2-1; TRBD2 aligns across 7 bases. V trimming: 8 bases; J trimming: 9 bases; junction bases outside the gene matches: 13. Per the germline V gene, CDR1 is MDHEN and CDR2 is SYDVKM. The CDR3 spans 14 residues. The CDR3 coding sequence is TGTGCCAGCCAACGCGGACTAGGTTCGTCTGAGCAGTTCTTC. Translation: CASQRGLGSSEQFF.

The chain joins TRBV19 to TRBJ1-3; D remains ambiguous. The V end was cut by 7 bases, the J end by 0 bases, with 7 bases between. This CDR3 comprises 13 residues. Germline V lookup: CDR1 LNHDA, CDR2 SQIVND (reference sequence). The CDR3 is CASNPDSGNTIYF. The DNA of the CDR3 is TGTGCCAGTAACCCAGACTCTGGAAACACCATATATTTT.

The V call is TRBV28, the J call TRBJ1-1, with D possibly matching TRBD1 (6 bases). Germline assignment: CDR1 MDHEN and CDR2 SYDVKM. This CDR3 is built from 16 residues. V shed 2 bases and J shed 0 bases, with 13 bases lying between them. CDR3: CASSLEPGQLNTEAFF. The CDR3 bases are TGTGCCAGCAGTTTAGAACCCGGACAGTTGAACACTGAAGCTTTCTTT. Supplemented by reference TRBV28 and TRBJ1-1, the full variable domain reads DVKVTQSSRYLVKRTGEKVFLECVQDMDHENMFWYRQDPGLGLRLIYFSYDVKMKEKGDIPEGYSVSREKKERFSLILESASTNQTSMYLCASSLEPGQLNTEAFFGQGTRLTVV.

Only a few counts were recorded for this clonotype. The chain carries TRBV6-6 and TRBJ1-4; D possibly corresponds to TRBD1 (5 bases). CDR1 and CDR2 (germline): MNHNY, SVGAGI (reference sequence). Trimming removed 7 bases at V and 5 bases at J, with 20 bases between. The CDR3 has 16 amino acids. This CDR3 reads CASTPGSVTWNEKLFF. In DNA form, the CDR3 reads TGTGCCAGCACCCCAGGGTCTGTTACTTGGAATGAAAAACTGTTTTTT.

This chain joins TRBV5-1 and TRBJ2-7, with D maybe TRBD1 (5 bases). Germline loops: CDR1 SGHRS, CDR2 YFSETQ. Trimming stripped 4 bases from V and 5 bases from J, with 10 bases between. This CDR3 has 12 residues. In DNA form, the CDR3 reads TGCGCCAGCAGCAAGGAAGGGGACGAGCAGTACTTC. The encoded protein is CASSKEGDEQYF. Combining the CDR3 with reference TRBV5-1 and TRBJ2-7 gives the whole variable domain KAGVTQTPRYLIKTRGQQVTLSCSPISGHRSVSWYQQTPGQGLQFLFEYFSETQRNKGNFPGRFSGRQFSNSRSEMNVSTLELGDSALYLCASSKEGDEQYFGPGTRLTVT.

This clonotype was counted between two and nine times. The J gene is TRBJ1-5, the V gene TRBV7-9; tentatively, D is TRBD1 (6 bases). With 5 bases removed from V and 3 bases from J, the gap between germline ends came to 11 bases. Germline V gives CDR1 SEHNR, CDR2 FQNEAQ (reference sequence). The CDR3 is 14 amino acids. The CDR3 DNA reads as TGTGCCAGCAGCACGGGGGGGCCCAATCAGCCCCAGCATTTT. Its protein is CASSTGGPNQPQHF.

The chain has TRBV10-1 and TRBJ2-1, with 12 positions matching TRBD1. The V gene end was trimmed by 0 bases and the J gene end by 7 bases; junction bases not matched to a gene: 4. Per germline, CDR1 WNHNN and CDR2 SYGVQD (reference sequence). The CDR3 length is 16 residues. CDR3 coding DNA: TGCGCCAGCAGTGAGTCGGGACAGGGGGCGCAAAATGAGCAGTTCTTC. This gives the protein CASSESGQGAQNEQFF.

This chain links TRBV28 with TRBJ1-3, with TRBD1 matching over 9 bases. CDR1 MDHEN and CDR2 SYDVKM come from the germline V gene. With 8 bases clipped from V and 0 bases from J, the junction kept 14 bases outside the gene matches. The CDR3 loop spans 18 amino acids. CDR3 coding DNA: TGTGCCAGCGGGTCCGGGACAGGGTTTCTTCGCTCTGGAAACACCATATATTTT. Protein product: CASGSGTGFLRSGNTIYF.

The chain joins TRBV19 to TRBJ1-5; D not resolved. In germline, CDR1 is LNHDA, CDR2 SQIVND (reference sequence). Trimming removed 4 bases at V and 6 bases at J, with 16 bases between. This CDR3 has 15 amino acids. CDR3 amino acids: CASSTRVDSSQPQHF. In DNA form, the CDR3 reads TGTGCCAGTAGTACGCGAGTAGACTCCTCTCAGCCCCAGCATTTT. Complete variable domain (other parts from reference TRBV19 and TRBJ1-5): DGGITQSPKYLFRKEGQNVTLSCEQNLNHDAMYWYRQDPGQGLRLIYYSQIVNDFQKGDIAEGYSVSREKKESFPLTVTSAQKNPTAFYLCASSTRVDSSQPQHFGDGTRLSIL.

The rearrangement joins TRBV18 to TRBJ2-5; 9 nucleotides line up with TRBD1. The J segment lost 5 bases and the V segment lost 4 bases, leaving 8 bases of the junction unmatched. The CDR3 length is 15 residues. Germline values: CDR1 KGHSH, CDR2 LQKENI. The CDR3 loop is CASSRGQGNSETQYF. The DNA for the CDR3 is TGTGCCAGCTCACGCGGACAGGGGAATTCCGAGACCCAGTACTTC.